A selection of T cell receptor beta chains follows, all from one sample in a study of T-cell memory formation after mild COVID-19. Each CDR3 protein is one row after TCRdb ran MiXCR on the 5' RACE reads. In the table there are fewer than 150,000 distinct CDR3 sequences, 20% to 25% of which are singletons. Input material: PBMCs or a T cell subset sorted from them (not recorded which). These receptors all come from a man aged 18 to 35 who had mild COVID-19 (a few samples of this study predate the infection). Cell type and time point are not known. CDR3s include the opening cysteine and the closing phenylalanine or tryptophan. Each record gives: clone size, V gene, J gene, D gene, CDR3 protein, CDR3 DNA. A D gene is named only where the DNA matches it firmly. The size of a clone is reported for some rows only, either as once, few or many, or as a class for expanded clones.

>-|TRBV6-5|TRBJ1-2|TRBD1
CASSYSSGTGGHGYTF
TGTGCCAGCAGTTACTCAAGCGGGACAGGGGGCCATGGCTACACCTTC
>many|TRBV3-1|TRBJ2-7|-
CASSLGGRYEQYF
TGTGCCAGCAGCCTTGGGGGGAGGTACGAGCAGTACTTC
>many|TRBV4-3|TRBJ2-2|TRBD2
CASSQASGGAGELFF
TGCGCCAGCAGCCAAGCTAGCGGGGGGGCCGGGGAGCTGTTTTTT
>-|TRBV6-2/TRBV6-3|TRBJ1-5|-
CASTPAGEHQPQHF
TGTGCCAGCACCCCGGCGGGGGAGCATCAGCCCCAGCATTTT
>-|TRBV7-9|TRBJ1-5|-
CASSKDASGNQPQHF
TGTGCCAGCAGCAAGGACGCCTCGGGCAATCAGCCCCAGCATTTT
>-|TRBV4-3|TRBJ2-7|TRBD2
CASSQVLAGDLSYEQYF
TGCGCCAGCAGCCAAGTCCTAGCGGGGGACCTCTCCTACGAGCAGTACTTC
>-|TRBV9|TRBJ2-7|-
CASSQASRAGWHEQYF
TGTGCCAGCAGCCAGGCATCGAGGGCAGGGTGGCACGAGCAGTACTTC
>few|TRBV29-1|TRBJ2-2|-
CSVEDRTVTGELFF
TGCAGCGTTGAAGATCGGACAGTTACCGGGGAGCTGTTTTTT
>-|TRBV4-3|TRBJ2-5|-
CASSQDPGVSLWETQYF
TGCGCCAGCAGCCAAGATCCAGGAGTGAGTCTGTGGGAGACCCAGTACTTC
>few|TRBV2|TRBJ2-3|TRBD1
CASSVLPGQGTDTQYF
TGTGCCAGCAGTGTCCTACCGGGACAGGGCACAGATACGCAGTATTTT
>few|TRBV6-2/TRBV6-3|TRBJ2-3|-
CATTPPNYRDPDTQYF
TGTGCCACCACTCCGCCCAATTACAGGGATCCAGATACGCAGTATTTT
>few|TRBV7-9|TRBJ2-7|TRBD2
CASSQTSVIGEQYF
TGTGCCAGCAGCCAGACTAGCGTCATAGGGGAGCAGTACTTC
>-|TRBV7-2|TRBJ2-5|-
CASSFAGALRETQYF
TGTGCCAGCAGCTTTGCCGGGGCGCTGAGAGAGACCCAGTACTTC
>-|TRBV29-1|TRBJ1-3|-
CSVRFSGSQGNTIYF
TGCAGCGTCCGATTCTCAGGGTCGCAAGGAAACACCATATATTTT
>few|TRBV29-1|TRBJ1-2|-
CSVELVGGLDYGYTF
TGCAGCGTTGAATTAGTTGGGGGGTTGGACTATGGCTACACCTTC
>few|TRBV6-2/TRBV6-3|TRBJ2-4|TRBD1
CASSSSTGLDIQYF
TGTGCCAGCAGTTCATCGACAGGGCTGGACATTCAGTACTTC
>-|TRBV4-1|TRBJ2-5|TRBD2
CASSQEGTSGQETQYF
TGCGCCAGCAGCCAAGAGGGGACTAGCGGGCAAGAGACCCAGTACTTC
>few|TRBV4-1|TRBJ2-3|-
CASSSQSPDTQYF
TGCGCCAGCAGCTCCCAGTCGCCGGATACGCAGTATTTT
>-|TRBV10-3|TRBJ1-3|-
CATLGQSGQGRNTIYF
TGTGCCACCCTAGGACAAAGTGGCCAGGGGAGAAACACCATATATTTT
>-|TRBV5-1|TRBJ1-5|-
CASSPRGVSNQPQHF
TGCGCCAGCAGCCCTAGGGGGGTTAGCAATCAGCCCCAGCATTTT
>few|TRBV5-4|TRBJ1-6|-
CAYNSPLHF
TGTGCCTATAATTCACCCCTCCACTTT
>-|TRBV5-1|TRBJ1-2|-
CASSLARQNDGYTF
TGCGCCAGCAGCTTGGCCAGACAGAATGATGGCTACACCTTC
>few|TRBV21-1|TRBJ1-6|-
CAINPRMSSYNSPLHF
TGTGCCATAAACCCAAGGATGAGCTCCTATAATTCACCCCTCCACTTT
>few|TRBV20-1|TRBJ2-3|TRBD2
CSAHLAGSGTDTQYF
TGCAGTGCCCACCTAGCGGGTTCTGGCACAGATACGCAGTATTTT
>few|TRBV4-2|TRBJ2-7|-
CASSPGHSSSYEQYF
TGTGCCAGCAGCCCTGGTCATTCGAGCTCCTACGAGCAGTACTTC
>few|TRBV4-2|TRBJ1-2|TRBD1
CASSPLQDRVDGYTF
TGTGCCAGCAGCCCCCTACAGGACAGGGTTGATGGCTACACCTTC
>few|TRBV7-3|TRBJ2-2|TRBD1
CASSLPPGTGVGELFF
TGTGCCAGCAGCTTACCCCCCGGGACAGGGGTCGGGGAGCTGTTTTTT
>few|TRBV7-9|TRBJ2-3|-
CASSLEKVAPYSTDTQYF
TGTGCCAGCAGCTTAGAGAAGGTGGCTCCTTATAGCACAGATACGCAGTATTTT
>-|TRBV12-3/TRBV12-4|TRBJ2-1|-
CASSSGYEQFF
TGTGCCAGCAGTTCGGGGTATGAGCAGTTCTTC
>-|TRBV5-1|TRBJ2-7|-
CASSLVPPQEIPYEQYF
TGCGCCAGCAGCTTGGTTCCCCCACAAGAAATCCCCTACGAGCAGTACTTC